One sample yielded the 26 T cell receptor beta chains listed below, sequenced in a study of T cells in Graves' hyperthyroidism and ophthalmopathy. It was RNA transcripts that yielded the amplified TCR beta CDR3 regions. The primer set for the first-round RT-PCR of the TCR CDR3 was HTBI. One entry per CDR3 protein, called by TCRdb with MiXCR from the multiplex PCR reads. The sample includes more than 300,000 distinct CDR3 sequences, approximately 17% of them seen just once. Sequencing was carried out using blood. These TCRs come from a man between 18 and 35 years old with Graves' ophthalmopathy.

This sequence joins TRBV6-1 and TRBJ1-2; the match to TRBD1 covers 9 bases. The CDR3 is 16 amino acids. Germline assignment: CDR1 MNHNS and CDR2 SASEGT. J lost 8 bases, V lost 4 bases, and 14 bases had no gene match. This chain's CDR3 is CASSATQTGGIIGYTF. CDR3 nucleotide sequence: TGTGCCAGCAGTGCTACCCAGACAGGGGGAATTATCGGCTACACCTTC.

This clonotype has a count of ten or more. The J gene is TRBJ2-7, the V gene TRBV5-1; D assignment may be TRBD1 or TRBD2 (5 bases each). Germline CDR1 and CDR2: SGHRS and YFSETQ. The ends were cut back, 4 bases at V and 6 bases at J, with 8 bases in the middle. CDR3 length equals 11 residues. The DNA of the CDR3 is TGCGCCAGCAGCGGGGGACGCGAGCAGTACTTC. It encodes CASSGGREQYF.

This chain connects TRBV11-2 to TRBJ2-7; no firm D call. Germline V CDR1 and CDR2: SGHAT, FQNNGV. V dropped 2 bases and J dropped 4 bases, with 12 bases sitting between them. The CDR3 is 14 amino acids. The CDR3 loop reads CASSLIRTLYEQYF. In nucleotides, the CDR3 is TGTGCCAGCAGCTTAATCCGGACGTTGTACGAGCAGTACTTC.

The genes are TRBV20-1 and TRBJ2-7, with 7 bases aligning to TRBD1. With V trimmed by 3 bases and J by 4 bases, 9 bases remained unmatched. Germline V CDR1 and CDR2: DFQATT, SNEGSKA (reference sequence). CDR3 length: 14 residues. In nucleotides, the CDR3 is TGCAGTGCTAGCTCACAGGGGTCGGCGTACGAGCAGTACTTC. Amino acid sequence: CSASSQGSAYEQYF.

There are many counts of this clonotype. CDR3 sequence: CASSQTSSTDTQYF. CDR3 coding DNA: TGTGCCAGCTCACAGACTAGCAGCACAGATACGCAGTATTTT. The chain has TRBV18 and TRBJ2-3, with 7 bases fitting TRBD2. CDR1 and CDR2 (germline): KGHSH, LQKENI. The CDR3 runs to 14 residues. Trimming cost V 4 bases and J 0 bases; bases outside gene matches: 1.

About this clonotype: The junction shows a germline mismatch at one end, possibly a read error. The gene calls are TRBV2 and TRBJ2-3; 8 bases are a match to TRBD1. In germline, CDR1 is SNHLY, CDR2 FYNNEI. The CDR3 is 14 amino acids. CDR3 sequence (DNA): TGCGCCAGCAACTTTGTCAGGGGGCAGGATACGCAGTATTTT. Its protein is CASNFVRGQDTQYF.

This clonotype was found many times. The V and J genes are TRBV3-1 and TRBJ2-7; D is possibly TRBD1 (5 bases). The CDR3 loop spans 13 amino acids. The germline V gene encodes CDR1 LGHDT and CDR2 YNNKEL (reference sequence). V was clipped by 1 base and J by 6 bases, with 10 bases between them. CDR3 sequence: CASSQAPRVEQYF. The CDR3 coding sequence is TGTGCCAGCAGCCAAGCGCCCAGGGTCGAGCAGTACTTC.

This clonotype came up a few times. CDR3 in amino acids: CASSPRTVEFMNTEAFF. The CDR3 coding sequence is TGTGCCAGCAGCCCGAGGACAGTCGAGTTCATGAACACTGAAGCTTTCTTT. This chain joins TRBV7-6 and TRBJ1-1, with D possibly TRBD1 on 6 matching bases. This CDR3 region has 17 residues. Germline V gene sequence: CDR1 SGHVS, CDR2 FNYEAQ. V lost 5 bases, J lost 0 bases, and 19 bases lay in between.

This clonotype has more than one count but fewer than ten. The CDR3 here is CATSDPQGANTQYF. The CDR3 nucleotides read TGTGCCACCAGTGACCCTCAGGGGGCAAATACGCAGTATTTT. The chain joins TRBV24-1 to TRBJ2-3, with 8 bases aligning to TRBD1. The CDR3 loop spans 14 amino acids. CDR1 and CDR2 (germline): KGHDR, SFDVKD. V gave up 4 bases and J gave up 7 bases; unmatched junction bases: 6.

This clonotype was observed a handful of times. The V and J genes are TRBV18 and TRBJ2-7, with D maybe TRBD2 (5 bases). The CDR3 has 14 amino acids. Trimming removed 0 bases from V and 7 bases from J, with 13 bases in between. Germline V gene sequence: CDR1 KGHSH, CDR2 LQKENI. DNA of the CDR3: TGTGCCAGCTCACCACCGGGGAGTACTCAGGAGCAGTACTTC. This gives the protein CASSPPGSTQEQYF.

Turning to this clonotype: A much larger clone differs from this one at a single base, so this may be a read error. CDR3 DNA: TGTGCCAGCGGCGATCGACAGGGCGGGTCAACTGAAGCTTTCTTT. It is translated as CASGDRQGGSTEAFF. This chain uses TRBV11-1 with TRBJ1-1; 7 bases are shared with TRBD1. The CDR3 loop spans 15 amino acids. From germline, CDR1 is SGHAT and CDR2 FQDESV (reference sequence). Trimming at V came to 8 bases and at J to 5 bases, leaving 14 bases not matched to a gene.

This clonotype turned up a few times. The rearrangement uses TRBV4-1 and TRBJ1-1, with 7 bases fitting TRBD1. Germline trimming cut 4 bases from V and 1 base from J; bases unmatched to any gene: 9. The CDR3 has 16 amino acids. Germline V gene lookup returns CDR1 MGHRA and CDR2 YSYEKL. In DNA form, the CDR3 reads TGCGCCAGCAGCCTTATACCGGGACAGTGGAACACTGAAGCTTTCTTT. Protein: CASSLIPGQWNTEAFF.

The rearrangement joins TRBV30 to TRBJ2-3; D is perhaps TRBD1 (5 bases). The CDR3 totals 13 residues. V was clipped by 5 bases and J by 1 base, with 10 bases between them. Per the germline V gene, CDR1 is GTSNPN and CDR2 is SVGIG (reference sequence). Here the CDR3 reads CAWLLGGTDTQYF. The CDR3, as DNA: TGTGCCTGGCTCTTAGGGGGCACAGATACGCAGTATTTT. The full variable domain, rest sourced from reference TRBV30 and TRBJ2-3, is SQTIHQWPATLVQPVGSPLSLECTVEGTSNPNLYWYRQAAGRGLQLLFYSVGIGQISSEVPQNLSASRPQDRQFILSSKKLLLSDSGFYLCAWLLGGTDTQYFGPGTRLTVL.

This clonotype came up many times. The rearrangement links TRBV11-2 to TRBJ2-1; 9 bases map to TRBD2. Germline loops: CDR1 SGHAT, CDR2 FQNNGV. The V and J ends lost 5 bases and 6 bases, in that order; junction bases with no gene match: 8. The CDR3 sequence is 15 residues long. Here the CDR3 reads CASSNRTSDFNEQFF. CDR3 in DNA: TGTGCCAGCAGCAACAGGACTAGCGACTTCAATGAGCAGTTCTTC. Full variable domain (remainder filled in from reference TRBV11-2 and TRBJ2-1): EAGVAQSPRYKIIEKRQSVAFWCNPISGHATLYWYQQILGQGPKLLIQFQNNGVVDDSQLPKDRFSAERLKGVDSTLKIQPAKLEDSAVYLCASSNRTSDFNEQFFGPGTRLTVL.

This clonotype turned up a few times. The rearrangement joins TRBV9 to TRBJ1-3, with 7 bases identical to TRBD1. The CDR3 sequence is 14 residues long. V lost 5 bases and J lost 0; bases outside the gene matches: 2. The germline gives CDR1 SGDLS, CDR2 YYNGEE. CDR3 DNA sequence: TGTGCCAGCAGTGCAGGGGGCTCTGGAAACACCATATATTTT. Protein product: CASSAGGSGNTIYF.

The rearrangement uses TRBV6-4 and TRBJ1-5; no clear D gene. The germline CDR1 and CDR2 sequences are MRHNA and SNTAGT. Trimming removed 2 bases at V and 2 bases at J, with 7 bases between. The CDR3 covers 14 residues. CDR3 amino acids: CASSDEVGNQPQHF. CDR3 nucleotide sequence: TGTGCCAGCAGTGACGAGGTGGGCAATCAGCCCCAGCATTTT.

For the CDR3, the DNA is TGTGCCAGTAGTATGGTTCGCCGGCTGAACACTGAAGCTTTCTTT. Translated: CASSMVRRLNTEAFF. This rearrangement joins TRBV19 to TRBJ1-1, with D hard to call. Per germline, CDR1 LNHDA and CDR2 SQIVND (reference sequence). CDR3 length: 15 residues. V shed 3 bases and J shed 0 bases, with 11 bases lying between them.

This clonotype has ten or more counts. The CDR3 coding sequence is TGCAGTGCTTGGGACTCCGTTAACTATGGCTACACCTTC. This translates into CSAWDSVNYGYTF. The J gene is TRBJ1-2, the V gene TRBV20-1; weak D call: TRBD1 (5 bases). Germline CDR1 and CDR2: DFQATT and SNEGSKA (reference sequence). CDR3 length: 13 residues. V lost 5 bases and J lost 1, with 11 bases in between.

This clonotype has a handful of counts. The J gene is TRBJ2-6, the V gene TRBV15; tentatively, D is TRBD1 (6 bases). This CDR3 has 19 amino acids. From germline, CDR1 is LNHNV and CDR2 YYDKDF (reference sequence). Trimming took off 1 base at V and 0 bases at J, with 16 bases between the two ends. CDR3 bases: TGTGCCACCAGCAGAGCCTGGACAGAAAGAAGCTCTGGGGCCAACGTCCTGACTTTC. Amino acid sequence: CATSRAWTERSSGANVLTF.

V and J are TRBV6-5 and TRBJ2-7; D might be TRBD2 (7 bases). This CDR3 comprises 16 residues. Trimming removed 2 bases from V and 2 bases from J, with 16 bases in between. The germline V gene encodes CDR1 MNHEY and CDR2 SVGAGI. CDR3 amino acids: CASSYTVGGGPYEQYF. The CDR3 DNA reads as TGTGCCAGCAGTTACACCGTAGGGGGGGGCCCCTACGAGCAGTACTTC.

The table lists this clonotype with many counts. V usage is TRBV27 and J usage is TRBJ2-2; D ambiguous. The CDR3 contains 15 residues. Germline-derived CDR1 and CDR2 are MNHEY and SMNVEV (reference sequence). V lost 3 bases to trimming and J lost 3 bases, with 11 bases between them. CDR3 bases: TGTGCCAGCAGTTTGACGGCCCACGACACCGGGGAGCTGTTTTTT. Translation gives CASSLTAHDTGELFF.

The chain links TRBV12-3 or TRBV12-4 to TRBJ2-4; 11 nucleotides match TRBD2. The CDR3 consists of 15 residues. V shed 3 bases and J 4 bases; nucleotides not matched to a gene: 2. CDR3 bases: TGTGCCAGCAGTTTGACTAGCGGGGATAAAAACATTCAGTACTTC. Its translation: CASSLTSGDKNIQYF.

This chain's CDR3 is CASSLITGGSEQFF. In DNA, the CDR3 is TGTGCCAGCAGTTTAATTACAGGGGGCAGTGAGCAGTTCTTC. The chain joins TRBV12-3 or TRBV12-4 to TRBJ2-1, with 9 bases identical to TRBD1. V lost 2 bases and J lost 9; bases outside the gene matches: 5. The CDR3 extends over 14 amino acids.

This clonotype was detected ten times or more. The chain carries TRBV28 and TRBJ1-2; 7 bases map to TRBD1. The CDR3 runs to 14 residues. The V segment lost 3 bases and the J segment 7 bases; nucleotides outside the gene matches: 8. The V gene's germline CDR1 is MDHEN and CDR2 SYDVKM. In DNA, the CDR3 is TGTGCCAGCAGTTTGGGCCAGGGGGGAGGTGGCTACACCTTC. Protein sequence: CASSLGQGGGGYTF.

This clonotype was counted many times. This chain links TRBV5-6 with TRBJ1-2; D call uncertain. V was cut by 1 base and J by 0 bases, with 10 bases left in between. Germline CDR1 SGHDT, CDR2 YYEEEE. The CDR3 has 15 residues. The CDR3 is CASSLIRATNYGYTF. In DNA form, the CDR3 reads TGTGCCAGCAGCTTGATAAGGGCAACTAACTATGGCTACACCTTC.

This clonotype was detected ten times or more. The chain is built from TRBV19 and TRBJ1-5, with TRBD1 matching 8 bases. Germline CDR1 and CDR2: LNHDA and SQIVND (reference sequence). The V gene end was trimmed by 7 bases and the J gene end by 5 bases; junction bases not matched to a gene: 4. The CDR3 totals 13 residues. The DNA for the CDR3 is TGTGCCAGTACCAGGGGGCAGGATCAGCCCCAGCATTTT. Translated: CASTRGQDQPQHF.